This T cell receptor beta chain is drawn from a study of cytomegalovirus exposure and HLA in healthy donors. Notes on the study in general: Altogether, 164 TCR beta chains were recorded as cytomegalovirus-associated. The classifier was said to identify cytomegalovirus status with high specificity and sensitivity. In the roughly 110 validation repertoires, more than 85% of cluster scores exceeded 0, per a later analysis.

Turning to this clone: What it binds is not known.

The V end lost 5 bases, the J end lost 2 bases, and 19 bases lay between the germline ends. CDR1 and CDR2 (germline): SGHVS, FNYEAQ. CDR3 length: 16 residues. Generated by immunoSEQ multiplex PCR, the TCRdb table keeps only in-frame clones and is missing some. In the table there are roughly 120,000 clones, about 90% of which are singletons. The receptor comes from a man younger than 40 in good health and CMV-seronegative. The J gene is TRBJ2-7, the V gene TRBV7-6, with no clear D. What was sequenced was PBMCs. CDR3 residues: CASSRAAGLKPYEQYF. CDR3 bases: TGTGCCAGCAGCCGCGCGGCCGGATTAAAGCCCTACGAGCAGTACTTC.